This T cell receptor (beta chain) was obtained from a study of somatic mutations in cytotoxic T cells in rheumatoid arthritis. Study as a whole: There were some V beta antibody-stained T-cell populations flow-sorted at nearly 100% purity, and these included V beta1+ cells sequenced for TCRB. Study-level points and caveats: What antigens the expanded CD8+ clones targeted remained unknown. Rheumatoid arthritis patients showed CD8+ clonality increasing with age, unlike healthy controls.

V was pared by 0 bases and J by 0 bases, with 7 bases between. Germline assignment: CDR1 SGDLS and CDR2 YYNGEE. The length of the CDR3 is 14 residues. Profiling relied on immunoSEQ multiplex PCR, and the TCRdb table lists in-frame clones only, not all of them. The sample has some 9,300 clones; 75% to 95% are singletons. Details on this clone: Its antigen is still unknown.

The sequenced sample was CD8+ T cells sorted from blood. The TCR comes from a young woman with rheumatoid arthritis. The rearrangement links TRBV9 to TRBJ2-7, with unresolved D. The CDR3 is CASSVDGSSYEQYF. The CDR3 coding sequence is TGTGCCAGCAGCGTAGACGGTAGCTCCTACGAGCAGTACTTC.